The present TCR beta chain was sequenced within a study of blood T cell repertoires in COVID-19. Study as a whole: Some COVID-19 samples were acute and others convalescent; all came from the United States, Italy and Spain.

The study assigned cohorts using participant-reported clinical history. Exposed participants came across a COVID-19 case within 2 weeks before study entry. Authors' analysis steps: It was from reference gene primer amplification that nucleated cell counts were estimated. Produced via immunoSEQ multiplex PCR; TCRdb's table is partial and in-frame only. V and J calls plus clone size are reproduced from that table; the DNA served to infer D and trimming. The sample has over 200,000 clones, approximately 88% seen once. J gave up 8 bases and V 2 bases, and 8 bases lay outside the gene matches. In germline, CDR1 is GTSNPN, CDR2 SVGIG (reference sequence). This CDR3 spans 15 amino acids.

This clonotype originated in a woman aged 25 to 39 who had been exposed to COVID-19. The sequenced material came from PBMCs or T cells enriched from blood (not recorded which). This chain uses TRBV30 with TRBJ1-6, with 8 nucleotides matching TRBD1. CDR3 amino acids: CAWSTGQGEDSPLHF. The CDR3 DNA is TGTGCCTGGAGTACCGGACAGGGTGAAGATTCACCCCTCCACTTT.